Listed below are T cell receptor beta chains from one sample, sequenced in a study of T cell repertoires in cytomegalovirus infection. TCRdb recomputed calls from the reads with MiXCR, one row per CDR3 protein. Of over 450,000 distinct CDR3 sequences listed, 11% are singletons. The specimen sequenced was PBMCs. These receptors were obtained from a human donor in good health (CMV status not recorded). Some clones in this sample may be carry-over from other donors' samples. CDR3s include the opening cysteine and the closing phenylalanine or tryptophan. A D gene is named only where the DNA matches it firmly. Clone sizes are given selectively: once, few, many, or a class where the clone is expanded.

CDR3nt: TGTGCCAGCAATTTAGCGCCGTACAATGAGCAGTTCTTC; CDR3aa: CASNLAPYNEQFF; abundance: many; v_gene: TRBV28; j_gene: TRBJ2-1; d_gene: NA
CDR3nt: TGTGCCAGCAGTTTGGTGAGCTCTGGGGAGGGCTCCTACAATGAGCAGTTCTTC; CDR3aa: CASSLVSSGEGSYNEQFF; abundance: many; v_gene: TRBV12-3/TRBV12-4; j_gene: TRBJ2-1; d_gene: TRBD2
CDR3nt: TGTGCCAGCAGTTCCCCCTTATCCTCCTACAATGAGCAGTTCTTC; CDR3aa: CASSSPLSSYNEQFF; abundance: few; v_gene: TRBV11-2; j_gene: TRBJ2-1; d_gene: NA
CDR3nt: TGTGCCTGGAAACGGACACCGAACACTGAAGCTTTCTTT; CDR3aa: CAWKRTPNTEAFF; abundance: NA; v_gene: TRBV30; j_gene: TRBJ1-1; d_gene: NA
CDR3nt: TGTGCCAGCAGTTTAGACGGAGCCTATGGCTACACCTTC; CDR3aa: CASSLDGAYGYTF; abundance: many; v_gene: TRBV28; j_gene: TRBJ1-2; d_gene: NA
CDR3nt: TGTGCCAGCAGCTTAGAGGGGACCAAGGGAGAAAAACTGTTTTTT; CDR3aa: CASSLEGTKGEKLFF; abundance: many; v_gene: TRBV7-2; j_gene: TRBJ1-4; d_gene: NA
CDR3nt: TGTGCCAGCAGCCAAGCCGCCGGGACTAGCGGCGATGAGCAGTTCTTC; CDR3aa: CASSQAAGTSGDEQFF; abundance: many; v_gene: TRBV4-2; j_gene: TRBJ2-1; d_gene: TRBD2
CDR3nt: TGTGCCAGCAGTTACTCGAGTACGGGACAGGGTGAAGCTTTCTTT; CDR3aa: CASSYSSTGQGEAFF; abundance: many; v_gene: TRBV6-6; j_gene: TRBJ1-1; d_gene: TRBD1
CDR3nt: TGTGCCAGCAGTGAAGGGGGGCCAGCAGGAGGCTATGGCTACACCTTC; CDR3aa: CASSEGGPAGGYGYTF; abundance: few; v_gene: TRBV25-1; j_gene: TRBJ1-2; d_gene: NA
CDR3nt: TGTGCCAGCAGTTTCGGGGAGCAACCCCAGCATTTT; CDR3aa: CASSFGEQPQHF; abundance: many; v_gene: TRBV28; j_gene: TRBJ1-5; d_gene: NA
CDR3nt: TGTGCCAGCAGTTTCCGTGGGCAGGAGCACGAGCAGTACTTC; CDR3aa: CASSFRGQEHEQYF; abundance: many; v_gene: TRBV27; j_gene: TRBJ2-7; d_gene: NA
CDR3nt: TGTGCCACCAGCAGAGATAGGCCCACTAATGAAAAACTGTTTTTT; CDR3aa: CATSRDRPTNEKLFF; abundance: many; v_gene: TRBV15; j_gene: TRBJ1-4; d_gene: NA
CDR3nt: TGTGCCAGCAGTGAAAAGGGTTTGGGAGACACTGAAGCTTTCTTT; CDR3aa: CASSEKGLGDTEAFF; abundance: many; v_gene: TRBV6-1; j_gene: TRBJ1-1; d_gene: NA
CDR3nt: TGTGCCAGCAGCTTAGGGGGTAGCGGACTCTCCTACGAGCAGTACTTC; CDR3aa: CASSLGGSGLSYEQYF; abundance: many; v_gene: TRBV7-2; j_gene: TRBJ2-7; d_gene: NA
CDR3nt: TGTGCCAGCAGCGCGGGGGCCTTCTCCTACGAGCAGTACTTC; CDR3aa: CASSAGAFSYEQYF; abundance: NA; v_gene: TRBV9; j_gene: TRBJ2-7; d_gene: NA
CDR3nt: TGCAGTGGGTCGGGGGGAGCTCGGCTAAACGAGCAGTACTTC; CDR3aa: CSGSGGARLNEQYF; abundance: once; v_gene: TRBV20-1; j_gene: TRBJ2-7; d_gene: TRBD2
CDR3nt: TGCGCCAGCAGCCAAGGGACAGGGGCCTATGGCTACACCTTC; CDR3aa: CASSQGTGAYGYTF; abundance: many; v_gene: TRBV4-1; j_gene: TRBJ1-2; d_gene: TRBD1
CDR3nt: TGTGCCAGCTCACCGGTGACAGGGGTGGGTAATCAGCCCCAGCATTTT; CDR3aa: CASSPVTGVGNQPQHF; abundance: many; v_gene: TRBV18; j_gene: TRBJ1-5; d_gene: TRBD1
CDR3nt: TGCGCCAGCAGCTTGGCCACAGGGGCCCCCTATGGCTACACCTTC; CDR3aa: CASSLATGAPYGYTF; abundance: NA; v_gene: TRBV5-1; j_gene: TRBJ1-2; d_gene: TRBD1
CDR3nt: TGTGCCAGCAGTCGCACAGCTGCCTACGAGCAGTACTTC; CDR3aa: CASSRTAAYEQYF; abundance: many; v_gene: TRBV27; j_gene: TRBJ2-7; d_gene: NA
CDR3nt: TGTGCCAGCAGCCTCCAGACTAGCGGGCGATCCTACGAGCAGTACTTC; CDR3aa: CASSLQTSGRSYEQYF; abundance: many; v_gene: TRBV11-2; j_gene: TRBJ2-7; d_gene: TRBD2
CDR3nt: TGTGCCAGCAGCTATCTCTCTGCGGGAACCGGGGAGCTGTTTTTT; CDR3aa: CASSYLSAGTGELFF; abundance: many; v_gene: TRBV7-8; j_gene: TRBJ2-2; d_gene: NA
CDR3nt: TGTGCCTGGAGTTTGACGTGGGGGAAGAACACCGGGGAGCTGTTTTTT; CDR3aa: CAWSLTWGKNTGELFF; abundance: many; v_gene: TRBV30; j_gene: TRBJ2-2; d_gene: NA